The clone carrying this TCR beta chain was seen a handful of times. What it recognizes is unknown. V lost 7 bases to trimming and J lost 11 bases, with 15 bases between them. CDR1 and CDR2 (germline): LNHDA, SQIVND (reference sequence). This CDR3 region has 12 residues. Scientists ran DNA taken from cultured CD4+ T cells through the Oncomine TCR Beta short-read assay for sequencing. TCRdb used MiXCR to reprocess the PCR reads, holding one entry per CDR3 protein. The sample has approximately 15,000 distinct CDR3 sequences; around 43% are singletons. The data were taken from a study of vaccination and CD4 T cells after COVID-19. Whole-study context: The peptides that stimulated the cells were overlapping spike peptides from SARS-CoV-2, HCoV-NL63, HCoV-OC43 and HCoV-229E. Study findings and constraints: Spike mono-reactivity held for 304 of 307 vaccine-specific clones in convalescent patients.

Stated treatment: roughly nine-day PBMC culture with coronavirus spike peptide pools or control peptides (ViraFEST assay). Positive PCR dates spanned March to December 2020, predating US Alpha, Beta and Delta variants. The chain joins TRBV19 to TRBJ2-1, with D perhaps TRBD2 (5 bases). The specimen sequenced was CD4+ T cells from blood, cultured in vitro. The receptor was derived from a human donor who had recovered from COVID-19. The CDR3 DNA reads TGTGCCAGTACCTACCGGGAAGGAAAGCAGTTCTTC. This sequence encodes CASTYREGKQFF.